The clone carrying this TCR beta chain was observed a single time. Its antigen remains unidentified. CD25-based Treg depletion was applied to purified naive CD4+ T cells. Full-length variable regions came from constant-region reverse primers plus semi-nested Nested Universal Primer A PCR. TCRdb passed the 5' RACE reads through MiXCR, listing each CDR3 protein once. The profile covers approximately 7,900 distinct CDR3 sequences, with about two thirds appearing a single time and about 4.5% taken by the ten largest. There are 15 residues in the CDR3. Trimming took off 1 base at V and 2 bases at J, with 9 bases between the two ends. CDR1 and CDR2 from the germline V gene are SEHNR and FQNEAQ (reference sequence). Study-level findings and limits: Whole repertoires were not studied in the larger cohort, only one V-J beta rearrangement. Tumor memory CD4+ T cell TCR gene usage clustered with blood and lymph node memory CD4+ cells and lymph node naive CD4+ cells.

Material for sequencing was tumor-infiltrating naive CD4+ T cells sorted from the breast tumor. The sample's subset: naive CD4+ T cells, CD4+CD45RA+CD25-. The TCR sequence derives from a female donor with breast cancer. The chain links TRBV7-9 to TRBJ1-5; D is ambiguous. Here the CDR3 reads CASSLEGMGNQPQHF. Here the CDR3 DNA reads TGTGCCAGCAGCTTAGAAGGGATGGGCAATCAGCCCCAGCATTTT.